The T cell receptor (beta chain) under discussion was sequenced for a study of T cell repertoires in cytomegalovirus infection. Study context: Alongside well-studied HLA-B-restricted CMV epitopes, recently identified HLA-C-restricted CMV epitopes were also used. Carrying CMV and the relevant HLA type showed in public TCR beta signatures. Whole-study results and caveats: The cumulative frequency of public TCR beta families identified carriers of CMV plus the relevant HLA. Dominant in the ex vivo response were TCR beta clonotypes restricted by HLA-C and specific for CMV.

Via MiXCR, TCRdb re-called the reads, giving one row per CDR3 protein. The repertoire holds 200,000 to 250,000 distinct CDR3 sequences, with around 40% as singletons. Note on this clonotype: The antigen remains undetermined.

Trimming left V 2 bases short and J 7 bases short, with 17 bases between. The germline gives CDR1 SEHNR, CDR2 FQNEAQ (reference sequence). The CDR3 is 15 amino acids. V and J are TRBV7-9 and TRBJ1-2, with D perhaps TRBD1 (6 bases). The TCR sequence derives from a human donor in good health (CMV status not recorded). Some clones in this sample may be carry-over from other donors' samples. The specimen comprised CD8+ T cells from cultured PBMCs, sampled from culture after CMV antigen stimulation. The CDR3 sequence: CASSLLKWTEGGYTF. CDR3 DNA sequence: TGTGCCAGCAGCTTATTAAAGTGGACAGAGGGTGGCTACACCTTC.